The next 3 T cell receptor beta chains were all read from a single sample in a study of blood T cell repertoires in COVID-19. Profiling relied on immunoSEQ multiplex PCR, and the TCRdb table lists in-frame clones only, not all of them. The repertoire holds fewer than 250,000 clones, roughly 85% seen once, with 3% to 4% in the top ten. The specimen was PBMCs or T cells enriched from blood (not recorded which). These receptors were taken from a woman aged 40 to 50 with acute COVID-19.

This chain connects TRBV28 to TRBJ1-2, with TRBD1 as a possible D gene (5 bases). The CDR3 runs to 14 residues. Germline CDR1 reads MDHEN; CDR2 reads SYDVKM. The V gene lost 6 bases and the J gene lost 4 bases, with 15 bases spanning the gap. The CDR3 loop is CASSLGGEGYGYTF. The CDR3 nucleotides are TGTGCCAGCAGCCTCGGGGGAGAGGGCTATGGCTACACCTTC.

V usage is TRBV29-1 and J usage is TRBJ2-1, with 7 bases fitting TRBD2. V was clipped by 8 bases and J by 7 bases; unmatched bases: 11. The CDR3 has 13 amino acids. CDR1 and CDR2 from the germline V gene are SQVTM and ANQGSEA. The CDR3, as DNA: TGCAGCCTACCAGGTGGGGGGGGGAATGAGCAGTTCTTC. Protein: CSLPGGGGNEQFF.

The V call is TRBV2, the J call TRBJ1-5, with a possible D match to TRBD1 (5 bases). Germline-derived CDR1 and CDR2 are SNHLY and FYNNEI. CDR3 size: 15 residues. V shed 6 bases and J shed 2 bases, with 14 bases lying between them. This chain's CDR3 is CASRVLREGNQPQHF. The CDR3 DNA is TGTGCCAGCAGAGTTCTCAGGGAGGGCAATCAGCCCCAGCATTTT.